This entry is about one T cell receptor (beta chain). Its antigen is still unknown. The ends were cut back, 1 base at V and 4 bases at J, with 37 bases in the middle. The CDR3 extends over 23 amino acids. From germline, CDR1 is SGHRS and CDR2 YFSETQ. The data derive from a study of T-cell reconstitution after alpha-beta-depleted transplantation in children. Findings and limits, study-wide: There were reportedly several hundred expanded graft clones from which alpha-beta T cells came about two months after transplant. Some patients showed high day-60 TCRbeta diversity, which derived from surviving recipient T cells and thymic progenitors. T-cell counts and diversity at one year post-transplant came mainly from newly produced T cells.

Construction of the TCRbeta library involved unique molecular identifiers. Each CDR3 protein gets one entry after TCRdb re-called the PCR reads with MiXCR. This sample has about 460,000 distinct CDR3 sequences, with over 10% found just once. V is TRBV5-1 and J is TRBJ2-3; possible D gene TRBD2, 7 bases. The source material was PBMCs, mostly from graft donor cells, sampled 180 days after TCRalphabeta/CD19-depleted stem cell transplant. The sequence came from a female patient under 10 years old who had a stem cell transplant for aplastic anemia, so the T cells may come from the graft donor. The CDR3 loop reads CASSLRATGTTRLAGVQADTQYF. In nucleotides, the CDR3 is TGCGCCAGCAGCTTGCGGGCCACCGGGACAACCCGCCTGGCGGGAGTGCAAGCAGATACGCAGTATTTT.